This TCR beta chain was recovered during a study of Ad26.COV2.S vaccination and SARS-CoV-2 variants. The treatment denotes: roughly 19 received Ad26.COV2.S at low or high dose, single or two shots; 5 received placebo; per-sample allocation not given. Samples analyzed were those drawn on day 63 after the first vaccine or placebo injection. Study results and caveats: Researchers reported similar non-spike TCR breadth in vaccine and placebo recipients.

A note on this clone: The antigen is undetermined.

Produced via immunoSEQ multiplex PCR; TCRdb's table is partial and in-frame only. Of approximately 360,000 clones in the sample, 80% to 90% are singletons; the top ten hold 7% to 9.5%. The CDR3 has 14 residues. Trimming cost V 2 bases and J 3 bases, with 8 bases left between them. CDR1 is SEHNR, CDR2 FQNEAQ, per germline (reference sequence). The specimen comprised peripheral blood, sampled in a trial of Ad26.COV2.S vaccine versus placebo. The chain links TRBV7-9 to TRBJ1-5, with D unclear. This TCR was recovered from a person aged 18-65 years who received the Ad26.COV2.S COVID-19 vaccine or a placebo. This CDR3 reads CASSLPYPNQPQHF. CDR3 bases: TGTGCCAGCAGCTTACCTTATCCCAATCAGCCCCAGCATTTT. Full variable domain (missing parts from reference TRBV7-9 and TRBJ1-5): DTGVSQNPRHKITKRGQNVTFRCDPISEHNRLYWYRQTLGQGPEFLTYFQNEAQLEKSRLLSDRFSAERPKGSFSTLEIQRTEQGDSAMYLCASSLPYPNQPQHFGDGTRLSIL.